The following is a T cell receptor (beta chain) sequence with its context. Its antigen is as yet unknown. This entry is derived from a study of cytomegalovirus exposure and HLA in healthy donors. All the people who gave samples were healthy bone marrow donors. Broader study findings: The classifier reportedly diagnosed cytomegalovirus status with high specificity and sensitivity. Using a false discovery rate of 0.05, a later analysis showed that approximately 18,000 TCR beta sequences were associated with HLA alleles. Cytomegalovirus association was listed for about 180 TCR beta chains.

Primers included in the PCR were 60 Vbeta and 13 Jbeta primers. Generated by immunoSEQ multiplex PCR, the TCRdb table keeps only in-frame clones and is missing some. Of roughly 140,000 clones listed, approximately 72% are singletons. Input material: PBMCs. The TCR was taken from a man in his late teens or twenties in good health and CMV-seronegative.

CDR3 region: CASSEGTSGNNEQFF. The CDR3 bases are TGTGCCAGCAGTGAAGGGACTAGCGGGAATAATGAGCAGTTCTTC. The chain couples TRBV6-1 to TRBJ2-1, with 12 positions matching TRBD2. Germline-derived CDR1 and CDR2 are MNHNS and SASEGT. The length of the CDR3 is 15 residues. Trimming took 1 base from V and 7 from J; bases not matched to a gene: 2.